This TCR beta chain was recovered during a study of blood T cell repertoires in COVID-19. Study-level information: Sites in the United States, Italy and Spain provided acute and convalescent COVID-19 samples. The analysed material was cDNA or gDNA that came from T cells, B-cell-depleted T cells, or PBMCs.

This table comes from immunoSEQ multiplex PCR, and its TCRdb copy is limited to in-frame clones, with some not included. The data show around 96,000 clones, with about 96% seen just once and almost 4.5% held by the top ten. The CDR3 extends over 15 amino acids. Germline trimming cut 5 bases from V and 3 bases from J; bases unmatched to any gene: 6. Germline CDR1 SGHAT, CDR2 FQNNGV. V gene TRBV11-2 combines with J gene TRBJ2-5; TRBD1 matches at 10 bases. Input material: peripheral blood. The sequence was obtained from a human donor with active COVID-19. The donor label of this sample is uncertain. Written as DNA, the CDR3 is TGTGCCAGCAGCCAGAGAGGGACAGGGGAAGAGACCCAGTACTTC. It codes for CASSQRGTGEETQYF.